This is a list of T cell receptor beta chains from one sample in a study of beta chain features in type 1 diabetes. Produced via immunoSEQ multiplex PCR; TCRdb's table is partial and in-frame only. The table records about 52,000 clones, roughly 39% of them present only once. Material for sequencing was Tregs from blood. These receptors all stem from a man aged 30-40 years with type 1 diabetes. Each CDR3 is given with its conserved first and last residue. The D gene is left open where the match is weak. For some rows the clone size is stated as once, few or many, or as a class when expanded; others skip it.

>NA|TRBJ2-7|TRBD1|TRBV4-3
TGCGCCAGCAGCCAAGATTATCTGGGACAGGCCTACGAGCAGTACTTC
CASSQDYLGQAYEQYF
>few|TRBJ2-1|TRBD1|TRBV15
TGTGCCACCAGCGGGGACAGGGTTAATGAGCAGTTCTTC
CATSGDRVNEQFF
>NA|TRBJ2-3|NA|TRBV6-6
TGTGCCAGCAGCCCCACGGAGGATACGCAGTATTTT
CASSPTEDTQYF
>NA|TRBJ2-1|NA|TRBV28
TGTGCCAGCAGTTTAGAGAGGCGTCGTAATGAGCAGTTCTTC
CASSLERRRNEQFF
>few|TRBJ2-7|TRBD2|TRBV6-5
TGTGCCAGCAGTGCCGGGACTAGCGGGAGCGGGCAGTACTTC
CASSAGTSGSGQYF
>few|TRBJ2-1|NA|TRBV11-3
TGTGCCAGCAGCTTAAGGTCCGCCGGGAGAGGGAAGAGGAATGAGCAGTTCTTC
CASSLRSAGRGKRNEQFF
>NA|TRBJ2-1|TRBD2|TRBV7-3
TGTGCCAGCAGCTTAATAGCGGGAGGATATGGCAATGAGCAGTTCTTC
CASSLIAGGYGNEQFF
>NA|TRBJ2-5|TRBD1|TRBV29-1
TGCAGCGTTCTCCGGGACAGGGGGGAGACCCAGTACTTC
CSVLRDRGETQYF
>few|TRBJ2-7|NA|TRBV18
TGTGCCAGCTCACCAGCAGAGAGTAGGGAGATATACTTC
CASSPAESREIYF
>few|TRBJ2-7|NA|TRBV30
TGTGCCTGGGCCCAAAGCGAATTCTACGAGCAGTACTTC
CAWAQSEFYEQYF
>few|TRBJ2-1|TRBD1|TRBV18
TGTGCCAGCTCACCCATGGGACAGACCTCCTACAATGAGCAGTTCTTC
CASSPMGQTSYNEQFF
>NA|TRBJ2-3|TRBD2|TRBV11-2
TGTGCCAGCAGCGCGAGAAAGGGGACTAGTAGGCCAGATACGCAGTATTTT
CASSARKGTSRPDTQYF
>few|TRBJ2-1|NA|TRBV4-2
TGTGCCAGCAGCCAAGGACCTCAGCGGAGCTCCTACAATGAGCAGTTCTTC
CASSQGPQRSSYNEQFF
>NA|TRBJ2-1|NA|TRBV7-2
TGTGCCAGCAGCTTATCTCTAGAAAATGAGCAGTTCTTC
CASSLSLENEQFF
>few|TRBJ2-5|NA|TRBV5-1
TGCGCCAGCAGCTCAGAGGGGAGGGAGACCCAGTACTTC
CASSSEGRETQYF
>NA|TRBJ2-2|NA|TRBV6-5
TGTGCCAGCAGAGATCGACAGTCCCGGGAGCTGTTTTTT
CASRDRQSRELFF
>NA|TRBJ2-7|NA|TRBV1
TGCACCAGCAGCGTAAAAGGTGGTATACTAGCGGGAGGCCTAGCCTACGAGCAGTACTTC
CTSSVKGGILAGGLAYEQYF
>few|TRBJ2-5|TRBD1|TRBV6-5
TGTGCCAGCAGTTACTCATGGACAGGGAACCAAGAGACCCAGTACTTC
CASSYSWTGNQETQYF
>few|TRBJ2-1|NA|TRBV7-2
TGTGCCAGCAGCCCGACTAGCTCCTACAATGAGCAGTTCTTC
CASSPTSSYNEQFF
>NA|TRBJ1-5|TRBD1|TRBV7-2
TGTGCCAGCAGCTCTACAGGGGGTGGTTATCAGCCCCAGCATTTT
CASSSTGGGYQPQHF
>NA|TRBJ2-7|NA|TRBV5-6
TGTGCCAGCAGCTCGGGTTTCTCCTACGAGCAGTACTTC
CASSSGFSYEQYF
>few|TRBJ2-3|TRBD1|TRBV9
TGTGCCAGCAGCACCGACAGGGGGCCTTACACAGATACGCAGTATTTT
CASSTDRGPYTDTQYF
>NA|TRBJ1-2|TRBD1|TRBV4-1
TGCGCCAGCAGCCAAGAGGGACAGAACTATGGCTACACCTTC
CASSQEGQNYGYTF
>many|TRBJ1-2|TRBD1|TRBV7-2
TGTGCCAGCAGCGCGACCCTACAGGGGGCTGGCGGCTACACCTTC
CASSATLQGAGGYTF
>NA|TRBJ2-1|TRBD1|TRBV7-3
TGTGCCAGCAGCTTTGGCGTGGCAGGGGGCTATCAGGATGAGCAGTTCTTC
CASSFGVAGGYQDEQFF
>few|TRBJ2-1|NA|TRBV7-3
TGTGCCAGCAGCCCAGGGTACTCCTACAATGAGCAGTTCTTC
CASSPGYSYNEQFF
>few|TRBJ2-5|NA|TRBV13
TGTGGCAGCGTAGCTCGCGGCCATTTAAGAGAGACCCAGTACTTC
CGSVARGHLRETQYF
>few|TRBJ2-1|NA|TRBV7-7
TGTGCCAGCAGCCCGGGACACTACAATGAGCAGTTCTTC
CASSPGHYNEQFF
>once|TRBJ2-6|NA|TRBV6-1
TGTGCCAGCCAGGGGTTTGGGGCCAACGTCCTGACTTTC
CASQGFGANVLTF
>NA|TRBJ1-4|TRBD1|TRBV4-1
TGCGCCAGCAGCCACACACGACCGGGACAGGGCGTACAAAAACTGTTTTTT
CASSHTRPGQGVQKLFF
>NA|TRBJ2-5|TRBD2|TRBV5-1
TGCGCCAGCACGACTAGCGTGAGGCTCCAAGGGACCCAGTACTTC
CASTTSVRLQGTQYF
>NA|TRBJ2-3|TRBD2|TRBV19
TGTGCCATCCAAGCGGGAGAGGGAGATACGCAGTATTTT
CAIQAGEGDTQYF
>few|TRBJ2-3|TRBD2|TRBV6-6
TGTGCCAGCAGTTACTCGGGTAGCGGGGACACAGATACGCAGTATTTT
CASSYSGSGDTDTQYF
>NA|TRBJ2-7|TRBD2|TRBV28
TGTGCCAGCAGTCCGGTCACTTCAGCGGGGGGAATCGAGCAGTACTTC
CASSPVTSAGGIEQYF
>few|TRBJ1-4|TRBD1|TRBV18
TGTGCCAGCTCACCCTGGACAGGGAATGAAAAACTGTTTTTT
CASSPWTGNEKLFF
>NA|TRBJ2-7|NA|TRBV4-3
TGCGCCAGCAGCCACCATTACGAGCAGTACTTC
CASSHHYEQYF
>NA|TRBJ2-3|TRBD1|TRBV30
TGTGCCTGGTGCCCAGGGGGCGCTGACTCCGATACGCAGTATTTT
CAWCPGGADSDTQYF
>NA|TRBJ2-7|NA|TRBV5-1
TGCGCCAGCAGAAACGAGGGACAACCCGAGCAGTACTTC
CASRNEGQPEQYF
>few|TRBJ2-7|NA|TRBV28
TGTGCCACCACGGGTCAGAACTCCTACGAGCAGTACTTC
CATTGQNSYEQYF
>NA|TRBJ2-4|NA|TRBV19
TGTGCCAGTAGTATGGATATGGCAGGGAAGGACATTCAGTACTTC
CASSMDMAGKDIQYF
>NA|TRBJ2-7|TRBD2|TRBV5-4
TGTGCCAGCAGCGCCGGGACTAGCTACGAGCAGTACTTC
CASSAGTSYEQYF
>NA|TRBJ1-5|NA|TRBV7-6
TGTGCCAGCAGCTTAGAACAGGGCAATCAGCCCCAGCATTTT
CASSLEQGNQPQHF
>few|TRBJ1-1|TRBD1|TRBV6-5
TGTGCCAGCAGTAAGGGACAGGGGGCTCCCACTGAAGCTTTCTTT
CASSKGQGAPTEAFF